This T cell receptor beta chain was observed in a study of T cells expressing NK-cell markers. Findings and caveats of the study: These same clonotypes (in several donors) also led the CD3+CD56-NKG2C+ fraction. 1.0-7.0% of CD8+ T cells in 6 or 7 donors belonged to dominant NKG2C+ clonotypes.

Details on this clonotype: The antigen remains unidentified.

UMI-tagged 5'RACE template switching yielded the TCR beta cDNA. TCRdb re-called the 5' RACE reads; one entry per CDR3 protein, DNA not given. The sample has about 110,000 distinct CDR3 sequences. This CDR3 is 14 amino acids long. CDR1 and CDR2 (germline): DFQATT, SNEGSKA (reference sequence). The V and J genes are TRBV20-1 and TRBJ1-1; TCRdb gives TRBD1 as the D gene, but with no DNA this cannot be confirmed. The receptor was isolated from a woman between 18 and 70 years old in good health. Specimen: blood T cells: a sorted CD56 or NKG2C T cell subset, CD4+ or CD8+ T cells, or bulk PBMC T cells (not recorded which). The CDR3 sequence: CSARQGARVTEAFF.